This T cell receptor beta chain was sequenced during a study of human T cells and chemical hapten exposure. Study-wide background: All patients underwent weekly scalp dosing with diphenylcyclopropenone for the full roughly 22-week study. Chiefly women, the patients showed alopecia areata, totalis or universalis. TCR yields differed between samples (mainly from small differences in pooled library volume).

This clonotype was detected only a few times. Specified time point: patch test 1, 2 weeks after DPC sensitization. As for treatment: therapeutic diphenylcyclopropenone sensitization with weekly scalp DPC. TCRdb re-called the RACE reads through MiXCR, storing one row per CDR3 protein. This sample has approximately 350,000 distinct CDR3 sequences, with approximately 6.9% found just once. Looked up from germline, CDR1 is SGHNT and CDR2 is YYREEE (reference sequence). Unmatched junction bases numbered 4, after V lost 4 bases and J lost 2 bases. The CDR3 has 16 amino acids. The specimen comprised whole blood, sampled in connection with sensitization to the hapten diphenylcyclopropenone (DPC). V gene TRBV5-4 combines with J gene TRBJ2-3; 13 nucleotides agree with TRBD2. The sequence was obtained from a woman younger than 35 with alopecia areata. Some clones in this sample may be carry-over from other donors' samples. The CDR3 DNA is TGTGCCAGCAGCAGGACTAGCGGGGGTTACACAGATACGCAGTATTTT. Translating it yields CASSRTSGGYTDTQYF.